This T cell receptor beta chain was identified during a study of T cell responses to AZD1222 COVID-19 vaccine. Study-wide points: Repertoires were obtained solely post-peak T cell response. Only 5 or 6 individuals given AZD1222 were seropositive at baseline.

As for this clone: Antigen: not known.

There are 15 residues in the CDR3. Trimming cost V 0 bases and J 4 bases, with 13 bases left between them. CDR1 SGHRS and CDR2 YFSETQ come from the germline V gene. Assay used: immunoSEQ multiplex PCR; TCRdb lists only in-frame clones, some missing. The table has roughly 150,000 clones, more than 80% seen once; the top ten hold 6.5% to 8.5%. The sequence derives from an adult in good health. The V gene is TRBV5-1, the J gene TRBJ2-5; the D gene could be TRBD1 or TRBD2 (7 bases each). This specimen was peripheral blood, taken on day 0 of AZD1222 vaccination. The CDR3: CASSLEPGGGETQYF. In DNA, the CDR3 is TGCGCCAGCAGCTTGGAACCAGGGGGGGGAGAGACCCAGTACTTC.